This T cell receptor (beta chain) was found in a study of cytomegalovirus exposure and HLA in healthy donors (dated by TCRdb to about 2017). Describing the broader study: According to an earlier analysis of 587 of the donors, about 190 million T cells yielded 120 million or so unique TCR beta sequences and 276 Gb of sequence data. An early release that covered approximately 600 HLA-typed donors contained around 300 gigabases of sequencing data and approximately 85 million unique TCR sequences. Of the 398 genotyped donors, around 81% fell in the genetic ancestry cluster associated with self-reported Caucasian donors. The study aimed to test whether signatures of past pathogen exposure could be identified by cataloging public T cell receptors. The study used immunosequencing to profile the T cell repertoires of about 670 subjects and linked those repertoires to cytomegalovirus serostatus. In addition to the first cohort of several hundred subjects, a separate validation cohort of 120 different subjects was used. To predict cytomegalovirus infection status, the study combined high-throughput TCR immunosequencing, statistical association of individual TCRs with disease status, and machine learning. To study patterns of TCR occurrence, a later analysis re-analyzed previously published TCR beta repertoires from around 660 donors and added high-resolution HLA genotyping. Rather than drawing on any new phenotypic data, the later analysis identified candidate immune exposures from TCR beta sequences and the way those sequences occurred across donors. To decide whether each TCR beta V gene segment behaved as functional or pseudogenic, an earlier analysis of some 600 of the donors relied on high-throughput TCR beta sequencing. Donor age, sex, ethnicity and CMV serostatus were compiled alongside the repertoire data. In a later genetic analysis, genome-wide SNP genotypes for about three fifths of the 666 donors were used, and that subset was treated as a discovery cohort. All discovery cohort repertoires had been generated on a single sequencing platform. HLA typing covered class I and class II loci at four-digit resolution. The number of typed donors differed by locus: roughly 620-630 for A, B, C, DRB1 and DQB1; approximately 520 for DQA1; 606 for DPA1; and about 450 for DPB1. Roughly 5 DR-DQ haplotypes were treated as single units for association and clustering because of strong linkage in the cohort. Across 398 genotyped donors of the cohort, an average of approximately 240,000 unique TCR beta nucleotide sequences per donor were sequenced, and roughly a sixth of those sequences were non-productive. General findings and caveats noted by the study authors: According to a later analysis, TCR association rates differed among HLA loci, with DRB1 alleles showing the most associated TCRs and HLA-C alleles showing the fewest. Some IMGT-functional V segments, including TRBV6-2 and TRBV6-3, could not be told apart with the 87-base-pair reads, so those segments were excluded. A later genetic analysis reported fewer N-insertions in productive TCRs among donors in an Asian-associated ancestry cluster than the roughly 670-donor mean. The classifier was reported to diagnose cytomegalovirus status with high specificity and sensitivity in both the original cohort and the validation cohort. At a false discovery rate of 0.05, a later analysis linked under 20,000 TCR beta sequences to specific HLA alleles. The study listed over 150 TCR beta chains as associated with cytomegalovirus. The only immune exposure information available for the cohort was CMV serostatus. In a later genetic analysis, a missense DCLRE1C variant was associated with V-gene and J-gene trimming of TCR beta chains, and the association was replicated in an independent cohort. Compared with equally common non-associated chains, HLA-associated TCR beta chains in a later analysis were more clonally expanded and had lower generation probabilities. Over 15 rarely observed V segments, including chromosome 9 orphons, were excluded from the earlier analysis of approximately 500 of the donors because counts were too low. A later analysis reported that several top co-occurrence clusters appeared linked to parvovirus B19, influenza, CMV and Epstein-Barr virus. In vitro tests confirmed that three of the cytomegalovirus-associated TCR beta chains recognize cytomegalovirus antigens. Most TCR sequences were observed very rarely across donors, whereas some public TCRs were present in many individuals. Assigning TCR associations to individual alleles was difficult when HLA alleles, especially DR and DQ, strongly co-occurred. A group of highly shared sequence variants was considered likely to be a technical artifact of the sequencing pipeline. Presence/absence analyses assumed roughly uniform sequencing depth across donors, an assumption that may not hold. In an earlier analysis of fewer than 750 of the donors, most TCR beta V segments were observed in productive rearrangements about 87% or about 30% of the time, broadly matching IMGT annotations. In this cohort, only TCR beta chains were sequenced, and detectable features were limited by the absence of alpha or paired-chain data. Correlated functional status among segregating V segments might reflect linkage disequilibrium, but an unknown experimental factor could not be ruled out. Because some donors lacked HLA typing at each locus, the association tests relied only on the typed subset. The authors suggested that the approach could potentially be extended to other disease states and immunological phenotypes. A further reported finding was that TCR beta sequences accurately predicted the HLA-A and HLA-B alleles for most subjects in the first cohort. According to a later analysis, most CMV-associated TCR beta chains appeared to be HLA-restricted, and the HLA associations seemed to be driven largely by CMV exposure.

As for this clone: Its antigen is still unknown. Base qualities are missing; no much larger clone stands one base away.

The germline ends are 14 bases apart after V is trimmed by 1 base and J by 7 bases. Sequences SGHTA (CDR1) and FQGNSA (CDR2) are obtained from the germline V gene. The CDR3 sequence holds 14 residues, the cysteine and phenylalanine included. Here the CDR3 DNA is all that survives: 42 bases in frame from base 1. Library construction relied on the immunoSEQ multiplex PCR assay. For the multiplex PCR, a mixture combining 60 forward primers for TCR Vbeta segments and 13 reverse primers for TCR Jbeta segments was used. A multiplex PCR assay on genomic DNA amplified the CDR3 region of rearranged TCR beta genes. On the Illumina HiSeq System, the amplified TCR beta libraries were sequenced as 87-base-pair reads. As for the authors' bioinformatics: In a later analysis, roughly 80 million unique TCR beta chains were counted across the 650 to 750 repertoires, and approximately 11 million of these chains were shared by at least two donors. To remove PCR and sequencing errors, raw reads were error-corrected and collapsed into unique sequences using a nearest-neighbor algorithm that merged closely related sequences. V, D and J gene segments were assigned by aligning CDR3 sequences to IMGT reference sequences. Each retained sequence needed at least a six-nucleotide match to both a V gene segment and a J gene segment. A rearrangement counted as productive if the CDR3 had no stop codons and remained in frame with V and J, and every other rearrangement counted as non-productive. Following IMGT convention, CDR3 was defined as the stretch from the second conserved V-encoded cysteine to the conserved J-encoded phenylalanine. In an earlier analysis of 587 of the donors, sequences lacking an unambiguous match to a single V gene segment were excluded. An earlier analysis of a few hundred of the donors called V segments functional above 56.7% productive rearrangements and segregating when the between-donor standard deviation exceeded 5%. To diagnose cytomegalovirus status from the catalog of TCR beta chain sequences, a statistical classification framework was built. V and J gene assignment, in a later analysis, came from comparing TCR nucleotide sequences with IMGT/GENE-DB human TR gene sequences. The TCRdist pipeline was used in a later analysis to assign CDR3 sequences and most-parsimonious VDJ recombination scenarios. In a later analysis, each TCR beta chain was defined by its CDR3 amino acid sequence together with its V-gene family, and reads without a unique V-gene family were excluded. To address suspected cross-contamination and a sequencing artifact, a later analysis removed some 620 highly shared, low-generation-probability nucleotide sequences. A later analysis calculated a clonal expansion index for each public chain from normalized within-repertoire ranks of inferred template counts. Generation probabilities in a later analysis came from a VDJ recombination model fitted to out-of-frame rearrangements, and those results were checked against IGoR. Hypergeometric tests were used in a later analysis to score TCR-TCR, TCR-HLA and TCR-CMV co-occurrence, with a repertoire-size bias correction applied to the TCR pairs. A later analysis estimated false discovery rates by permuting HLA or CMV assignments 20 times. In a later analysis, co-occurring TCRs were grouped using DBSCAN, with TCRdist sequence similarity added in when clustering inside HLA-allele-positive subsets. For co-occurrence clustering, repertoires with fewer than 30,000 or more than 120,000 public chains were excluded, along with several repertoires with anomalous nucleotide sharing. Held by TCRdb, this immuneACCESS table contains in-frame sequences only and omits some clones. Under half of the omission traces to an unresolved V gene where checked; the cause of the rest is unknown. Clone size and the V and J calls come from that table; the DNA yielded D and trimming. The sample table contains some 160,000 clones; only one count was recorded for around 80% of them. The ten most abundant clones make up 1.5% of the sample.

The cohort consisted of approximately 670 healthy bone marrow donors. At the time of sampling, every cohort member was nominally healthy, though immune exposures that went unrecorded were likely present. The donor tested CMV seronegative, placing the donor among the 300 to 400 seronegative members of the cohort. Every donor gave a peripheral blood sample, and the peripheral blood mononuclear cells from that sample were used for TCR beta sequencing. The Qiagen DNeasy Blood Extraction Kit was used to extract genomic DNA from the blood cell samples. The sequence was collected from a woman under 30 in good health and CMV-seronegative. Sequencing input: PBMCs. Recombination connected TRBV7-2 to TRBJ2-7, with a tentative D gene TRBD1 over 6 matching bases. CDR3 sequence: CASSLDEQGWEQYF. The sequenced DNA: TGTGCCAGCAGCTTAGACGAACAGGGATGGGAGCAGTACTTC. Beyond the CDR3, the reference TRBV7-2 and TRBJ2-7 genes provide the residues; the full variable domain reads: GAGVSQSPSNKVTEKGKDVELRCDPISGHTALYWYRQSLGQGLEFLIYFQGNSAPDKSGLPSDRFSAERTGGSVSTLTIQRTQQEDSAVYLCASSLDEQGWEQYFGPGTRLTVT.